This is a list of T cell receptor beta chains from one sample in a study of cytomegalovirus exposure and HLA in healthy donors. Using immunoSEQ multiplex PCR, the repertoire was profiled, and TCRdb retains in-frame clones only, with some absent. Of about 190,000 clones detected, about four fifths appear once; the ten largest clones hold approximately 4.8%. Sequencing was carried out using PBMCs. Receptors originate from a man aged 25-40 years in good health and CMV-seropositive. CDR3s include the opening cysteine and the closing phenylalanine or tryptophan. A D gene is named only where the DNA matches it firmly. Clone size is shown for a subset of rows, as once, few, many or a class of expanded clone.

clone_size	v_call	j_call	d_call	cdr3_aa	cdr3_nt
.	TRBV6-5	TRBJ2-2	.	CASSYARLATGELFF	TGTGCCAGCAGTTACGCCAGGCTAGCCACCGGGGAGCTGTTTTTT
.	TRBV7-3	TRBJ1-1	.	CASSFNRDTEAFF	TGTGCCAGCAGCTTTAACAGGGACACTGAAGCTTTCTTT
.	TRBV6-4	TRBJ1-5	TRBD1	CASSDSFGTEYSNQPQHF	TGTGCCAGCAGTGACTCATTTGGGACAGAATATAGCAATCAGCCCCAGCATTTT
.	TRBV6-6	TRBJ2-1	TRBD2	CASSPSGRASNEQFF	TGTGCCAGCAGTCCCAGCGGGAGGGCCAGCAATGAGCAGTTCTTC
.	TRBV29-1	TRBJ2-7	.	CSVVQGSSEQYF	TGCAGCGTTGTACAGGGTTCAAGCGAGCAGTACTTC
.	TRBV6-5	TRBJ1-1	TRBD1	CASSAMGTANTEAFF	TGTGCCAGCAGTGCTATGGGGACAGCCAACACTGAAGCTTTCTTT
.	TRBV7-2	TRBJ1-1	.	CASSLGSGWNTEAFF	TGTGCCAGCAGCTTAGGGTCAGGGTGGAACACTGAAGCTTTCTTT
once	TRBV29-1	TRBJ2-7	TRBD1	CSVEGGQNNYEQYF	TGCAGCGTTGAAGGGGGACAGAATAATTACGAGCAGTACTTC
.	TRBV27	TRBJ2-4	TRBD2	CASSWTSGGKNIQYF	TGTGCCAGCAGTTGGACTAGCGGGGGAAAAAACATTCAGTACTTC
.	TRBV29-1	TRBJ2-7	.	CSVRLGFRGYEQYF	TGCAGCGTCAGGCTAGGGTTCCGGGGCTACGAGCAGTACTTC
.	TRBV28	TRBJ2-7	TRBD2	CASSLLAGGSYEQYF	TGTGCCAGCAGTTTACTAGCGGGAGGCTCCTACGAGCAGTACTTC
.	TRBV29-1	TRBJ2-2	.	CSVINNTGELFF	TGCAGCGTTATCAATAACACCGGGGAGCTGTTTTTT
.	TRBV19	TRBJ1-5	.	CASSNPQTNQPQHF	TGTGCCAGTAGCAACCCCCAAACTAATCAGCCCCAGCATTTT
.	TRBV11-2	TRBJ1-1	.	CASRPGFMNTEAFF	TGTGCCAGCAGGCCAGGGTTTATGAACACTGAAGCTTTCTTT
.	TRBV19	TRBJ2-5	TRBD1	CASLGQGFQETQYF	TGTGCCAGTCTAGGACAGGGCTTTCAAGAGACCCAGTACTTC
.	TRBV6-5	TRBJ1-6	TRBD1	CASSSGTGVRSPLHF	TGTGCCAGCAGTTCCGGGACAGGGGTTCGGTCACCCCTCCACTTT
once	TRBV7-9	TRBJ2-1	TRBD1	CASSLAGQEQFF	TGTGCCAGCAGCTTAGCGGGACAGGAGCAGTTCTTC
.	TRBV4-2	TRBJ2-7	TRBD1	CASSPLGQGAGEQYF	TGTGCCAGCAGCCCCCTCGGGCAGGGGGCTGGCGAGCAGTACTTC
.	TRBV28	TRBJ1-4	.	CASTSPGTRGEKLFF	TGTGCCAGCACCTCCCCCGGGACAAGAGGTGAAAAACTGTTTTTT
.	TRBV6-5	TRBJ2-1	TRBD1	CASRRTGAAVDEQFF	TGTGCCAGCAGGAGAACAGGGGCCGCCGTCGATGAGCAGTTCTTC
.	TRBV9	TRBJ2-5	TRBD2	CASSGLAGGGETQYF	TGTGCCAGCAGCGGACTAGCGGGAGGAGGGGAGACCCAGTACTTC
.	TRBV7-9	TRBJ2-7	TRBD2	CASSLVASGSDEQYF	TGTGCCAGCAGCTTAGTGGCTAGCGGGAGCGACGAGCAGTACTTC
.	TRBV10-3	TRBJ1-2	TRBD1	CAIGQGDDYTF	TGTGCCATCGGACAGGGCGATGACTACACCTTC
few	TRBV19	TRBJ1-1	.	CASIPRGGTEAFF	TGTGCCAGTATTCCTAGGGGAGGCACTGAAGCTTTCTTT
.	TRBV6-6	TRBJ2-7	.	CASSSGQWRNEQYF	TGTGCCAGCAGTTCCGGACAGTGGCGGAACGAGCAGTACTTC
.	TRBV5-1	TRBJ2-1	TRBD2	CASTRASGAHSYNEQFF	TGCGCCAGCACCCGGGCCAGCGGGGCCCACTCCTACAATGAGCAGTTCTTC
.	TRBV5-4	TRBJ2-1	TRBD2	CASSPGGGRSYNEQFF	TGTGCCAGCAGCCCGGGGGGCGGGAGGTCTTACAATGAGCAGTTCTTC
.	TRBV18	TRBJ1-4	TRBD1	CASSPGQGDEKLFF	TGTGCCAGCTCGCCGGGACAGGGGGATGAAAAACTGTTTTTT
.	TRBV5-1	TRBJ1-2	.	CASSLQEDGYTF	TGCGCCAGCAGCCTCCAGGAAGATGGCTACACCTTC
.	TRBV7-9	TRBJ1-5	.	CASSLGLPSEPQHF	TGTGCCAGCAGCCTAGGACTCCCGAGCGAGCCCCAGCATTTT
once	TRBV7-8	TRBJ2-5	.	CASSLGRGPRETQYF	TGTGCCAGCAGCTTAGGGCGGGGGCCGAGGGAGACCCAGTACTTC
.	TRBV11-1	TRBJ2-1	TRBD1	CASSIGQGAYNEQFF	TGTGCCAGCAGCATCGGACAGGGGGCTTACAATGAGCAGTTCTTC
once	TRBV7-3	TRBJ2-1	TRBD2	CASRITGAGDYNEQFF	TGTGCCAGCAGGATTACTGGGGCGGGGGATTACAATGAGCAGTTCTTC
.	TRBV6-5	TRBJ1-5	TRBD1	CAAGTGGQPQHF	TGTGCCGCGGGGACAGGAGGACAGCCCCAGCATTTT